The text below deals with one T cell receptor beta chain. TCRdb passed the RT-PCR reads through MiXCR, listing each CDR3 protein once. The data contain approximately 140,000 distinct CDR3 sequences, approximately 35% of them singletons. The data originate from a study of patients and donors after allogeneic stem cell transplantation. There are 13 residues in the CDR3. J was trimmed by 2 bases and V by 6 bases; bases with no gene match: 0. Germline lookup yields CDR1 MNHEY and CDR2 SMNVEV (reference sequence). The source material was blood, either unsorted or a sorted T cell fraction (not recorded which). The origin of this receptor is a human donor who was either an allogeneic HSCT recipient or a stem cell or donor lymphocyte infusion donor (not recorded which). It is not recorded whose cells these are; they may come from a transplant donor. The rearrangement links TRBV27 to TRBJ1-4, with 7 bases that match TRBD1. In DNA form, the CDR3 reads TGTGCCAGCAGGACAGGGACTAATGAAAAACTGTTTTTT. This gives the protein CASRTGTNEKLFF.